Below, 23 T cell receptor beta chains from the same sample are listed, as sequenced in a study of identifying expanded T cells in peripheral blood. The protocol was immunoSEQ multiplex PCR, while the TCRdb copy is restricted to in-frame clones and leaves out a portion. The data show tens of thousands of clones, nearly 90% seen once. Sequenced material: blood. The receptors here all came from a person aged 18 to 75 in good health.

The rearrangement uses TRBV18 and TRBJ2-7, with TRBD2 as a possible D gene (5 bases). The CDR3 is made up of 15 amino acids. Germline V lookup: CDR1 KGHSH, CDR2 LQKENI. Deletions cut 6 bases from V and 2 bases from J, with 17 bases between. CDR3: CASSLSVGEPYEQYF. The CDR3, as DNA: TGTGCCAGCTCCCTCAGCGTCGGGGAACCCTACGAGCAGTACTTC.

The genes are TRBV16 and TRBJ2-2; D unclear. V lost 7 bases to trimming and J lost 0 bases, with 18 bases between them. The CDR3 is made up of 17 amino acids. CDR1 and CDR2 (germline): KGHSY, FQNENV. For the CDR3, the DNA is TGTGCCAGCACCGCAGTCCTCAGCATGTCGAACACCGGGGAGCTGTTTTTT. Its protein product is CASTAVLSMSNTGELFF.

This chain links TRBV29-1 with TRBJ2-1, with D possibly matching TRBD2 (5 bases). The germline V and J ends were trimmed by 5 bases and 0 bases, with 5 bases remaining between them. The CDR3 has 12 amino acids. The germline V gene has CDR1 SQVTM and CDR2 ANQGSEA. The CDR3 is CSVTSSYNEQFF. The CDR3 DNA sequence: TGCAGCGTTACTAGCTCCTACAATGAGCAGTTCTTC.

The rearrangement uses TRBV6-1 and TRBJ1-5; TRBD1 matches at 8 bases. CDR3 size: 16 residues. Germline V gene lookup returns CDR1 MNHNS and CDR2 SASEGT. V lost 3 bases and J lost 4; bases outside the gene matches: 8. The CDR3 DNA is TGTGCCAGCAGTGAGTTCTGGACAGGGACTAATCAGCCCCAGCATTTT. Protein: CASSEFWTGTNQPQHF.

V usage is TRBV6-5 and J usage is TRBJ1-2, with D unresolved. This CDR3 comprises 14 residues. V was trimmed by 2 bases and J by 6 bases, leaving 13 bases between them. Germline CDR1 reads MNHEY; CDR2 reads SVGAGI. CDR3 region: CASSYGRTTNGYTF. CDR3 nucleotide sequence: TGTGCCAGCAGTTACGGGCGGACGACGAATGGCTACACCTTC.

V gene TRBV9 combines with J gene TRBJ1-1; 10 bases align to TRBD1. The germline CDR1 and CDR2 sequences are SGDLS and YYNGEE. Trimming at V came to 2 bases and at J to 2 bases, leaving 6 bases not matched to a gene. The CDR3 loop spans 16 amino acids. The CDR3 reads CASSVQTGGVNTEAFF. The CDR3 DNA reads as TGTGCCAGCAGCGTCCAGACAGGGGGCGTAAACACTGAAGCTTTCTTT.

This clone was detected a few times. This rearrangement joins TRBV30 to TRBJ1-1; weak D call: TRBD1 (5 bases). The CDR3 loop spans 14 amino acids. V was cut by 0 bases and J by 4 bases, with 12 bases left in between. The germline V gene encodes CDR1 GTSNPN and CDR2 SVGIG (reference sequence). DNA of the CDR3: TGTGCCTGGAGTGTACAGGTCCGGGGCACTGAAGCTTTCTTT. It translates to CAWSVQVRGTEAFF.

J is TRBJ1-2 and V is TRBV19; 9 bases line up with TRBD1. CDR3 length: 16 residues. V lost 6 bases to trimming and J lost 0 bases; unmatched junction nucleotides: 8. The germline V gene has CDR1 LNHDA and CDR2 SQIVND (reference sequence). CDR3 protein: CASSGDRVKTNYGYTF. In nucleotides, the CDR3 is TGTGCCAGTAGCGGGGACAGGGTAAAGACTAACTATGGCTACACCTTC.

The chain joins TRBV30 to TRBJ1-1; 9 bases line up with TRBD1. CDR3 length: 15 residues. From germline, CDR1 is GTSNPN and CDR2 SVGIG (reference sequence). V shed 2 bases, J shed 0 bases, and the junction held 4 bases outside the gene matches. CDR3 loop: CAWSSGTGLNTEAFF. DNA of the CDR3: TGTGCCTGGAGTTCCGGGACAGGGTTGAACACTGAAGCTTTCTTT. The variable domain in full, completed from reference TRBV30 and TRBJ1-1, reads SQTIHQWPATLVQPVGSPLSLECTVEGTSNPNLYWYRQAAGRGLQLLFYSVGIGQISSEVPQNLSASRPQDRQFILSSKKLLLSDSGFYLCAWSSGTGLNTEAFFGQGTRLTVV.

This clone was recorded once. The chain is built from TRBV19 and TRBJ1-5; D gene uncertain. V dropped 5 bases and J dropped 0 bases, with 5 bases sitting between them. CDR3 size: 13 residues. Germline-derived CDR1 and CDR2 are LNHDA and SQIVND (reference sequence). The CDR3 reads CASSYNSNQPQHF. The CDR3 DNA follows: TGTGCCAGTAGTTATAATAGCAATCAGCCCCAGCATTTT.

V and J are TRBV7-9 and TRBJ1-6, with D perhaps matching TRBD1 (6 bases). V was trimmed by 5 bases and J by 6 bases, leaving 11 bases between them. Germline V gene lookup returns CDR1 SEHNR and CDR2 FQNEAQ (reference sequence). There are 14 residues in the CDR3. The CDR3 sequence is CASSPGDFNSPLHF. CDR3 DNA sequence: TGTGCCAGCAGCCCAGGGGATTTTAATTCACCCCTCCACTTT.

As DNA, the CDR3 is TGTGCCTGGAGTGTACGGGGAAGTGGCTACACCTTC. The encoded protein is CAWSVRGSGYTF. This sequence joins TRBV30 and TRBJ1-2; D gene ambiguous. The germline CDR1 and CDR2 sequences are GTSNPN and SVGIG (reference sequence). The CDR3 extends over 12 amino acids. V shed 0 bases and J shed 7 bases, with 9 bases lying between them.

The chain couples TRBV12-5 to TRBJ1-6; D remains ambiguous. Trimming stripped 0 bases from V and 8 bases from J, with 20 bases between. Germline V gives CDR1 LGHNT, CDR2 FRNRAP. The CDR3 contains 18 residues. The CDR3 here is CASGLVTLGKKPDSPLHF. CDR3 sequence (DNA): TGTGCTAGTGGTTTGGTTACGCTCGGCAAAAAACCTGATTCACCCCTCCACTTT.

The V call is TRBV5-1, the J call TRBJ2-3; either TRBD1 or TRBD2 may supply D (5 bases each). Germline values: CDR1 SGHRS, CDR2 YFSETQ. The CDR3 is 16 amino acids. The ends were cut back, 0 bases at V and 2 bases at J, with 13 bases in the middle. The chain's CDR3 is CASSLGNPGTTDTQYF. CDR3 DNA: TGCGCCAGCAGCTTGGGAAACCCGGGGACCACAGATACGCAGTATTTT.

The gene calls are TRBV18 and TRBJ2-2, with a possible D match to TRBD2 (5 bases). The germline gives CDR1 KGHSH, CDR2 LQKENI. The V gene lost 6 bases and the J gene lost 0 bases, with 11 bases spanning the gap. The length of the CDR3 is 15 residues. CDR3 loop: CASSLGNPNTGELFF. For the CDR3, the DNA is TGTGCCAGCTCCCTCGGGAACCCGAACACCGGGGAGCTGTTTTTT.

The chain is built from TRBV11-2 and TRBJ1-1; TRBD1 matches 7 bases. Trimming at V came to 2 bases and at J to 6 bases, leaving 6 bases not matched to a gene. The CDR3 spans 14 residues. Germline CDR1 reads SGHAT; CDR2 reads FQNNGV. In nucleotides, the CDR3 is TGTGCCAGCAGCTTACATCCCGGACAGGCTGAAGCTTTCTTT. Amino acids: CASSLHPGQAEAFF.

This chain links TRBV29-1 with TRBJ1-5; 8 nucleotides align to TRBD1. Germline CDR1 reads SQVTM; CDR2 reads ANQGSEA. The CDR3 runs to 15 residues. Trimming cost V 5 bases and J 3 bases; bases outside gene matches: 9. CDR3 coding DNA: TGCAGCGTTTCGGGAGGGACAGGCTTCAATCAGCCCCAGCATTTT. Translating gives CSVSGGTGFNQPQHF.

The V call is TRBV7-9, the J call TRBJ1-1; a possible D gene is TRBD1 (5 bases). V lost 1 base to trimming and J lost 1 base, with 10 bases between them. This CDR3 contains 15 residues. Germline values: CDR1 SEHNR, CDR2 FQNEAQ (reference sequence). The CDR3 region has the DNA TGTGCCAGCAGCTTAGGGTACACAGGGAACACTGAAGCTTTCTTT. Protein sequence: CASSLGYTGNTEAFF.

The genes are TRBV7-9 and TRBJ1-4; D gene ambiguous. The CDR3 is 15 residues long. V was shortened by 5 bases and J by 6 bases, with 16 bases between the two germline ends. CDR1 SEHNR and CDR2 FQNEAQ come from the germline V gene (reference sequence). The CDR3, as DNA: TGTGCCAGCAGCCATTCCGGGTCGGGCTATGAAAAACTGTTTTTT. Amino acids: CASSHSGSGYEKLFF.

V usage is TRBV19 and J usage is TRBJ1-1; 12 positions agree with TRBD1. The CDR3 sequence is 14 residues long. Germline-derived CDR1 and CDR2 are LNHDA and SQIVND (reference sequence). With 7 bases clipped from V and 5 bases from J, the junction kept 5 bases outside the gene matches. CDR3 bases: TGTGCCAGTAACCGGGACAGGGGGCTGACTGAAGCTTTCTTT. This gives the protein CASNRDRGLTEAFF.

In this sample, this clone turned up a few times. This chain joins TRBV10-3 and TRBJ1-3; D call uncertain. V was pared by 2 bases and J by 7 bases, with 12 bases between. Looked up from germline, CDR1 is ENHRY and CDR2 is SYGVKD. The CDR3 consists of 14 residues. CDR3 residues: CAISETASVNTIYF. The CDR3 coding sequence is TGTGCCATCAGTGAGACAGCCTCGGTTAACACCATATATTTT.

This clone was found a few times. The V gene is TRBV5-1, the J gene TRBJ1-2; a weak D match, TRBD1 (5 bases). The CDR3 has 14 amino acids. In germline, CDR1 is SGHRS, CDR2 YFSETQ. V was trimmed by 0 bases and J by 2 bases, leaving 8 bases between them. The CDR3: CASSLEWGNYGYTF. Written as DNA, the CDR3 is TGCGCCAGCAGCTTGGAGTGGGGGAACTATGGCTACACCTTC.

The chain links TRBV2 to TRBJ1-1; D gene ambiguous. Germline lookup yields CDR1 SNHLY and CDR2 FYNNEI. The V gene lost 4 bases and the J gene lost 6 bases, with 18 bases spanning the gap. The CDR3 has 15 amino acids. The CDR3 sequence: CASSATESSTSEAFF. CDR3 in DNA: TGTGCCAGCAGTGCGACCGAGAGTTCAACCTCTGAAGCTTTCTTT.